This T cell receptor (beta chain) was identified in a study of human T cells and chemical hapten exposure. Study-level information: Per-sample TCR yields varied mainly from small pooled library volume differences.

Germline V lookup: CDR1 LNHDA, CDR2 SQIVND (reference sequence). Deletions cut 4 bases from V and 0 bases from J, with 12 bases between. This CDR3 comprises 15 residues. The study's library attached unique molecular identifiers to single cDNA molecules. The authors' processing: Across samples, TCR counts had a median of around 100,000 and ranged from about 23,224 to 700,000. TCRdb re-called the RACE reads with MiXCR, one entry per CDR3 protein. The V and J calls were not made by the authors but by TCRdb's processing. Of around 47,000 distinct CDR3 sequences listed, roughly 3.5% were seen once; the top ten hold 4.5% to 6.5%. The study's findings and limits: Sensitizing with DPC caused no change in TCRs above 1 in 1000 frequency.

In regard to this clonotype: No antigen is known for it.

Time point indicated: healthy volunteer bleed at 6 weeks. From whole blood left unfractionated, total RNA was extracted. V gene TRBV19 combines with J gene TRBJ1-1; D is unclear. Sequenced: whole blood. The sequence was obtained from a human donor in good health. Some clones in this sample may be carry-over from other donors' samples. The CDR3 region is CASSTGPTLNTEAFF. In DNA form, the CDR3 reads TGTGCCAGTAGTACCGGACCGACCTTGAACACTGAAGCTTTCTTT.